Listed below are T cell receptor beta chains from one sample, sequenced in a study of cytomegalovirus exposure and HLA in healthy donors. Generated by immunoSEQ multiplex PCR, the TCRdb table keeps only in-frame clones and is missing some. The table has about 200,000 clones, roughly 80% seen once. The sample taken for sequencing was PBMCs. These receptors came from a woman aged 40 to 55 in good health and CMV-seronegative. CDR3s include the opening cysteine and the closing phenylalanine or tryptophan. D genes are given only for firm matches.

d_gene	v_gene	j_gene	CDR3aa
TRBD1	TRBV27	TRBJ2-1	CASSKGQSAGEQFF
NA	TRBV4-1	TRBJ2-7	CASSQAGGTFYEQYF
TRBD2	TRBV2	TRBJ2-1	CASSVRTSGRAENEQFF
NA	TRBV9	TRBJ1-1	CASSPHSGSTEAFF
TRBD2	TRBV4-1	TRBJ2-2	CASSRWERTRVSGELFF
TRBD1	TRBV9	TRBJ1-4	CASSPGQGNEKLFF
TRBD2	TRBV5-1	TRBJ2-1	CASSLIQAGGPGDNEQFF
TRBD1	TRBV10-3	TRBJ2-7	CAIAPGQTGEQYF
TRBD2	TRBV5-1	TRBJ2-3	CASTPRLAGGRDTQYF
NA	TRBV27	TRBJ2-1	CASSLALGGYNEQFF
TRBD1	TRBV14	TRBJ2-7	CASSQGTLGTGGYEQYF
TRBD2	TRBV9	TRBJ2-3	CASSHTSGGPDTQYF